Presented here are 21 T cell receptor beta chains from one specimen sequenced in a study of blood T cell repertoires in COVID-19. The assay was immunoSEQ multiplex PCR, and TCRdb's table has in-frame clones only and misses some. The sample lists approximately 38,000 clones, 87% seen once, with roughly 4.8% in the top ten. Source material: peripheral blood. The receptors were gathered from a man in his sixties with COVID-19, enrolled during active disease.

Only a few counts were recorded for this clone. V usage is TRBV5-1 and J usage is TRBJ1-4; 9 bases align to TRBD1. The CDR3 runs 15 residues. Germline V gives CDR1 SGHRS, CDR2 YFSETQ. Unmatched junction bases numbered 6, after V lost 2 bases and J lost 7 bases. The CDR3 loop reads CASSLPTGGIEKLFF. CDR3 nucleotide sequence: TGCGCCAGCAGCTTACCGACAGGGGGGATTGAAAAACTGTTTTTT.

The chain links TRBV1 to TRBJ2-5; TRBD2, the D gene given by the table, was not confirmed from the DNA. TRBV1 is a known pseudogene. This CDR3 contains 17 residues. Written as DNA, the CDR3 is TGCACCAGCAGCCAAGGACTAGCGGGATTTGGCCAAGAGACCCAGTACTTC. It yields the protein CTSSQGLAGFGQETQYF.

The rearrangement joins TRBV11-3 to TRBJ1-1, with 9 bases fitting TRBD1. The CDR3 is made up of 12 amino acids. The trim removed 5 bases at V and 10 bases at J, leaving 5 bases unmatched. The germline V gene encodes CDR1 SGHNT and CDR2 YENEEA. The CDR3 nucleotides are TGTGCCAGCAGCCAGACAGGGGGAACAGCTTTCTTT. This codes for CASSQTGGTAFF.

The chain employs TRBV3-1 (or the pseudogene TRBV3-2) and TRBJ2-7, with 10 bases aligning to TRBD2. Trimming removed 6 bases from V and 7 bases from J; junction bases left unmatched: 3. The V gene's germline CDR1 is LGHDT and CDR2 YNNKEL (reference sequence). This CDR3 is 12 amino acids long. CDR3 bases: TGTGCCAGCAGTACGACTAGCGGGGAGCAGTACTTC. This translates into CASSTTSGEQYF.

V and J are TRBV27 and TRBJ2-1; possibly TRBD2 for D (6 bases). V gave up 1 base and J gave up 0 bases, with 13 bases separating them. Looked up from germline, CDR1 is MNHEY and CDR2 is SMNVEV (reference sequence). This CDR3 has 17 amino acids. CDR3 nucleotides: TGTGCCAGCAGTTTATTGTTTGAGGGAGGCTCCTACAATGAGCAGTTCTTC. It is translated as CASSLLFEGGSYNEQFF.

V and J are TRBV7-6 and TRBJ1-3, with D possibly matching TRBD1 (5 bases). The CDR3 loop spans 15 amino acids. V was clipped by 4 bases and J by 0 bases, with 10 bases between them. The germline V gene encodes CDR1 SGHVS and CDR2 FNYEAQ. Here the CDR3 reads CASSSDINSGNTIYF. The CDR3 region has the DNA TGTGCCAGCAGCTCGGACATAAACTCTGGAAACACCATATATTTT.

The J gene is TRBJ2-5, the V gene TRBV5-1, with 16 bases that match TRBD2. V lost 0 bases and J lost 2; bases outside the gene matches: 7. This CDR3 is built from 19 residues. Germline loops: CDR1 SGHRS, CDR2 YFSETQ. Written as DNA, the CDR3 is TGCGCCAGCAGCTTGGCCGGGACTAGCGGGAGGGGATGGCAAGAGACCCAGTACTTC. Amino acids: CASSLAGTSGRGWQETQYF.

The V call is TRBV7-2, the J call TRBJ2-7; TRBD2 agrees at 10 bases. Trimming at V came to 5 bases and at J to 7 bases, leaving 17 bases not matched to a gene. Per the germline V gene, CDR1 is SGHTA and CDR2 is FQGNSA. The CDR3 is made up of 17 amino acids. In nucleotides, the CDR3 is TGTGCCAGCAGCGCAGACTACGGAAGCGGGAGGGAGGGGGAGCAGTACTTC. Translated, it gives CASSADYGSGREGEQYF.

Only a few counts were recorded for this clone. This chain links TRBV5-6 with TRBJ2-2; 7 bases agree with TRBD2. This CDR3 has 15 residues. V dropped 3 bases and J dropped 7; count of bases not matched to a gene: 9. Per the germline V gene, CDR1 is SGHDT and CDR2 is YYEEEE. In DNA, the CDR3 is TGTGCCAGCAGCTCCCGAAGCGGGAAAAGCGGGGAGCTGTTTTTT. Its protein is CASSSRSGKSGELFF.

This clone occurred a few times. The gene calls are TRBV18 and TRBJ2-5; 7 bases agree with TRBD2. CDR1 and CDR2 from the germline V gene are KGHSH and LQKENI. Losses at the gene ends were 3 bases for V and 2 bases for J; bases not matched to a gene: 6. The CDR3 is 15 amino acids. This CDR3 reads CASSPAASGQETQYF. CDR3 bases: TGTGCCAGCTCACCTGCGGCTAGCGGACAAGAGACCCAGTACTTC.

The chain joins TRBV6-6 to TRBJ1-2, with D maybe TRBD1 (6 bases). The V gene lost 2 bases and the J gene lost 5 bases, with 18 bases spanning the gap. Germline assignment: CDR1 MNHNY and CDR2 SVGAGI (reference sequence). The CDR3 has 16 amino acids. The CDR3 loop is CASSYQGQRLSYGYTF. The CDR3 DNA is TGTGCCAGCAGTTACCAAGGACAGCGATTATCTTATGGCTACACCTTC.

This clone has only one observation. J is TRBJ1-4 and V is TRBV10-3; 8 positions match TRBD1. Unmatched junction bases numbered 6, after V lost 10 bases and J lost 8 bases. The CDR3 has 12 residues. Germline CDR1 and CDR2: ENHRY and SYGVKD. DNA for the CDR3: TGTGCCACCGGGACAGGACGGGAAAAACTGTTTTTT. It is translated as CATGTGREKLFF.

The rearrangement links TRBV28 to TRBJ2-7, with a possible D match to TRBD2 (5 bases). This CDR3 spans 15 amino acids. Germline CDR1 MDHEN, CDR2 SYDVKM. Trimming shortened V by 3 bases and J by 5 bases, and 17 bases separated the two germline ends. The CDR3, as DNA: TGTGCCAGCAGTTTCGGGTCGAGAGGGAGCAACGAGCAGTACTTC. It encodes CASSFGSRGSNEQYF.

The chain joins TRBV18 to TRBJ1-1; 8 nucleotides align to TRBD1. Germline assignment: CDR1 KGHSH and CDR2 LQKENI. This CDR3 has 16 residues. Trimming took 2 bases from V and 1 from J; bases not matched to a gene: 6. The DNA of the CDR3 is TGTGCCAGCTCACCAGGCCAGGGGGCTCGGAACACTGAAGCTTTCTTT. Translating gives CASSPGQGARNTEAFF.

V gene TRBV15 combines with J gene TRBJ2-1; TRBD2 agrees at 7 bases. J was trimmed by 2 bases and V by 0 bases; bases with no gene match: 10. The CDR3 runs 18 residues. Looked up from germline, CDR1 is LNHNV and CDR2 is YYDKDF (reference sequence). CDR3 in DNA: TGTGCCACCAGCAGAGATGGCCCCACTAGCGCAACCTACAATGAGCAGTTCTTC. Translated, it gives CATSRDGPTSATYNEQFF.

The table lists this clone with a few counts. CDR3 residues: CASSFGGAENTEAFF. The CDR3 bases are TGCGCCAGCAGCTTCGGGGGGGCTGAGAACACTGAAGCTTTCTTT. V usage is TRBV5-1 and J usage is TRBJ1-1; D might be TRBD1 (6 bases). Trimming stripped 2 bases from V and 1 base from J, with 12 bases between. The CDR3 length is 15 residues. From germline, CDR1 is SGHRS and CDR2 YFSETQ.

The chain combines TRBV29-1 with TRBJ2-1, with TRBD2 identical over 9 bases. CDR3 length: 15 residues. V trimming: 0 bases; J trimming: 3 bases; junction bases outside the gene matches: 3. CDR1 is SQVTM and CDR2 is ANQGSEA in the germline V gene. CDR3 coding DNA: TGCAGCGTTGAAGATAGCGGGAGAAACTACAATGAGCAGTTCTTC. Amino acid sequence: CSVEDSGRNYNEQFF.

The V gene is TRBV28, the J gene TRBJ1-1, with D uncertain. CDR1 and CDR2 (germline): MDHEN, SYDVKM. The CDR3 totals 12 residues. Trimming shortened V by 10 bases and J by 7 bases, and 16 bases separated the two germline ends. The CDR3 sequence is CATIRGADEAFF. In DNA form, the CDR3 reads TGTGCCACCATCCGGGGAGCGGATGAAGCTTTCTTT.

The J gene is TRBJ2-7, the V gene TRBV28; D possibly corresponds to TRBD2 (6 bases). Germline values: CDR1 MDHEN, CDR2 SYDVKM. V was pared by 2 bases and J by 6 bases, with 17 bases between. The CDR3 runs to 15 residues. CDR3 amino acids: CASSLGSGGGSEQYF. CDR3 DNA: TGTGCCAGCAGTTTAGGGTCAGGTGGGGGGTCCGAGCAGTACTTC.

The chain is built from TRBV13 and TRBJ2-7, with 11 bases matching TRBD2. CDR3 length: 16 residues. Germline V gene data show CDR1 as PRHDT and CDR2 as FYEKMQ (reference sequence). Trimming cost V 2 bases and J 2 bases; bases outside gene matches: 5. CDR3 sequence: CASSLPGTSGTYEQYF. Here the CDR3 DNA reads TGTGCCAGCAGCTTACCCGGGACTAGCGGCACCTACGAGCAGTACTTC.

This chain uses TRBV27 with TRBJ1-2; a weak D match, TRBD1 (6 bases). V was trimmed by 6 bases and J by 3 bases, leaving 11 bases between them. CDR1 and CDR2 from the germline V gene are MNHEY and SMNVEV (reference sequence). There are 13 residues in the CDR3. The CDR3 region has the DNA TGTGCCAGCAGCCAGGGGTGGGACTATGGCTACACCTTC. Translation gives CASSQGWDYGYTF.